This paragraph covers one TCR beta chain sequence. The antigen remains undetermined. Sequencing used immunoSEQ v3.0 at survey level. Method: immunoSEQ multiplex PCR; TCRdb's copy keeps in-frame clones and lacks some. The sample has about 34,000 clones; nearly 95% are singletons. Germline loops: CDR1 WSHSY, CDR2 SAAADI. CDR3 length: 13 amino acids. V dropped 2 bases and J dropped 6 bases, with 10 bases sitting between them. The data derive from a study of long-term antiretroviral therapy in people with HIV. Study-wide points: Repertoires with HIV possessed tighter CDR3 length spans than those of controls.

This chain connects TRBV10-2 to TRBJ1-2; D call uncertain. The clonotype was recovered from a woman aged 50 to 65 with HIV. The specimen was unsorted PBMCs, collected around 5 years after starting antiretroviral therapy. The CDR3 DNA follows: TGCGCCAGCAGTGAGCGGGTGCTGGATGGCTACACCTTC. Translation gives CASSERVLDGYTF.